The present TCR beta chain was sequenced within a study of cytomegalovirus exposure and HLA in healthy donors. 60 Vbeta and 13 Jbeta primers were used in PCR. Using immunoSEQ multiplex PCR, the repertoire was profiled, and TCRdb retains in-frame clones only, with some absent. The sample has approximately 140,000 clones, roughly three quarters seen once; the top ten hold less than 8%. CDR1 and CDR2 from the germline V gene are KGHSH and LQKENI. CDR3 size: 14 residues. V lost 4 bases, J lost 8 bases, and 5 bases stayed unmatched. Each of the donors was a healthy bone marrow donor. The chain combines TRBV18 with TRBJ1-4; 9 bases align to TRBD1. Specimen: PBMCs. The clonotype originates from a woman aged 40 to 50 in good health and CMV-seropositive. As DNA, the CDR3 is TGTGCCAGCTCACGCGGACAGGGGAGAGAAAAACTGTTTTTT. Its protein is CASSRGQGREKLFF.